This T cell receptor (beta chain) was identified in a study of T-cell reconstitution after alpha-beta-depleted transplantation in children. TCRbeta library preparation incorporated unique molecular identifiers. From the PCR reads, TCRdb called clonotypes with MiXCR, one entry per CDR3 protein. The data show approximately 210,000 distinct CDR3 sequences, with roughly 15% seen just once and approximately 13% held by the top ten. This clonotype was counted only a few times. CDR3 length equals 13 residues. Germline CDR1 GTSNPN, CDR2 SVGIG (reference sequence). Trimming cost V 3 bases and J 14 bases; bases outside gene matches: 12.

The sequence was collected from a human donor who donated a stem cell graft to a child with acute lymphoblastic leukemia. The rearrangement uses TRBV30 and TRBJ1-4; 7 bases fit TRBD1. This specimen consisted of PBMCs from the stem cell graft donor, obtained from the stem cell graft. In nucleotides, the CDR3 is TGTGCCTGGAGCGGTTTTGACAGGGCTTCGCTGTTTTTT. Amino acid sequence: CAWSGFDRASLFF.